This T cell receptor beta chain was recorded in a study of OX40 agonist ivuxolimab in advanced cancers. This CDR3 comprises 13 residues. Looked up from germline, CDR1 is MDHEN and CDR2 is SYDVKM. V dropped 8 bases and J dropped 0 bases, with 7 bases sitting between them. Clones were read by immunoSEQ multiplex PCR, and TCRdb kept only the in-frame ones, dropping some. This sample has tens of thousands of clones, with approximately 84% found just once. The source is an adult with an advanced solid tumor such as melanoma, head and neck, liver or kidney cancer. Source: CD4+ or CD8+ T cells sorted from blood, taken in a trial of the OX40 agonist ivuxolimab. The genes are TRBV28 and TRBJ1-4; D gene uncertain. The CDR3 spells CASYTTTNEKLFF. Written as DNA, the CDR3 is TGTGCCAGCTACACCACAACTAATGAAAAACTGTTTTTT.